One and the same sample provided the 27 T cell receptor beta chains below, sequenced in a study of shared clonotypes between healthy human individuals (dated by TCRdb to 2018 to 2020). The library came from the immunoSEQ multiplex PCR assay. Held by TCRdb, this immuneACCESS table contains in-frame sequences only and omits some clones. Under half of the omission traces to an unresolved V gene where checked; the cause of the rest is unknown. This sample holds about 2 million clones; roughly 96% were observed only once. Clones ranked in the top ten supply 0.1% to 0.15% of the sample. Specimen: naive CD4+ T cells sorted from blood. This specimen's cell subset or site label, interpreted: CD45RA+ positively selected. The receptors originated from a man younger than 30 in good health.

In this sample, this clone turned up once. The chain joins TRBV6-1 to TRBJ2-1; D is uncertain. The CDR3 is made up of 13 amino acids. The V and J ends lost 1 base and 9 bases respectively, with 10 bases between them. Germline assignment: CDR1 MNHNS and CDR2 SASEGT. The DNA of the CDR3 is TGTGCCAGCAGTGAAGGTTCCAGGTTTGAGCAGTTCTTC. It specifies CASSEGSRFEQFF.

V usage is TRBV23-1 and J usage is TRBJ1-1; D is possibly TRBD1 (6 bases). Being an ORF, TRBV23-1 has a function that is uncertain. The V end was cut by 1 base, the J end by 1 base, with 13 bases between. CDR3 length equals 16 residues. The CDR3 region is CASSQFQGMKNTEAFF. The CDR3 bases are TGCGCCAGCAGTCAATTCCAGGGGATGAAGAACACTGAAGCTTTCTTT.

This chain links TRBV4-2 with TRBJ2-1, with 7 positions matching TRBD1. The CDR3 is 14 residues long. V shed 0 bases, J shed 7 bases, and the junction held 3 bases outside the gene matches. CDR1 is LGHNA and CDR2 is YNFKEQ in the germline V gene. The CDR3 loop is CASSQEGQMNEQFF. CDR3 DNA: TGTGCCAGCAGCCAAGAGGGACAGATGAATGAGCAGTTCTTC.

The J gene is TRBJ1-5, the V gene TRBV4-3; D not certain. Looked up from germline, CDR1 is LGHNA and CDR2 is YSLEER. The CDR3 length is 13 residues. Trimming removed 0 bases at V and 4 bases at J, with 4 bases between. The CDR3 region is CASSQEQNQPQHF. The CDR3 DNA is TGCGCCAGCAGCCAAGAACAGAATCAGCCCCAGCATTTT.

The chain combines TRBV10-2 with TRBJ2-1; 10 bases are shared with TRBD2. V lost 9 bases and J lost 6; bases outside the gene matches: 2. Germline-derived CDR1 and CDR2 are WSHSY and SAAADI. The CDR3 runs 12 residues. The CDR3 region is CASRTSGNEQFF. The CDR3 region has the DNA TGCGCCAGTAGGACTAGCGGCAATGAGCAGTTCTTC.

This clone was detected once. Other DNA sequences of this sample code for an identical CDR3. The rearrangement links TRBV2 to TRBJ1-5; D is possibly TRBD1 (5 bases). V shed 3 bases and J shed 4 bases, with 7 bases lying between them. Germline V gene data show CDR1 as SNHLY and CDR2 as FYNNEI. The CDR3 is 13 residues long. DNA of the CDR3: TGTGCCAGCAGTGAGGGACGGAATCAGCCCCAGCATTTT. Translating gives CASSEGRNQPQHF.

V and J are TRBV19 and TRBJ1-2, with a tentative D call TRBD1 (5 bases). Trimming took 3 bases from V and 2 from J, leaving 13 bases between them. The germline gives CDR1 LNHDA, CDR2 SQIVND (reference sequence). This CDR3 region has 15 residues. This chain's CDR3 is CASSIVAGSNYGYTF. DNA for the CDR3: TGTGCCAGTAGTATTGTCGCAGGGAGCAACTATGGCTACACCTTC.

Turning to this clone: This sequence may be a read error, since a much larger clone differs from it by one base. Other DNA sequences in the sample encode the same CDR3. V usage is TRBV29-1 and J usage is TRBJ1-2, with D perhaps matching TRBD1 (5 bases). V was pared by 3 bases and J by 6 bases, with 17 bases between. Looked up from germline, CDR1 is SQVTM and CDR2 is ANQGSEA. The CDR3 has 14 residues. The CDR3 here is CSVDSTLTGHGYTF. CDR3 sequence (DNA): TGCAGCGTTGATTCAACCCTGACGGGACATGGCTACACCTTC.

The chain is built from TRBV9 and TRBJ2-3; 8 bases are a match to TRBD2. This CDR3 is 16 amino acids long. Germline CDR1 SGDLS, CDR2 YYNGEE. After removal of 4 bases from V and 3 bases from J, the junction contained 10 bases not matched to a gene. As DNA, the CDR3 is TGTGCCAGCAGCTTCGGACTAGCCGGTTTGACAGATACGCAGTATTTT. This gives the protein CASSFGLAGLTDTQYF.

The chain is built from TRBV2 and TRBJ2-7; D unresolved. Germline CDR1 and CDR2: SNHLY and FYNNEI. The CDR3 has 12 residues. The germline V and J ends were trimmed by 6 bases and 4 bases, with 10 bases remaining between them. The CDR3 sequence is CASRPWGYEQYF. DNA for the CDR3: TGTGCCAGCAGACCTTGGGGATACGAGCAGTACTTC.

The CDR3 DNA follows: TGCGCCAGCAAGGAGGGGAGCTCTGGAAACACCATATATTTT. As protein: CASKEGSSGNTIYF. The J gene is TRBJ1-3, the V gene TRBV5-1; TRBD1 might be the D (5 bases). The germline gives CDR1 SGHRS, CDR2 YFSETQ. V dropped 6 bases and J dropped 0 bases, with 10 bases sitting between them. The CDR3 covers 14 residues.

The gene calls are TRBV6-5 and TRBJ1-2; D possibly corresponds to TRBD1 (6 bases). The CDR3 is 12 amino acids. In germline, CDR1 is MNHEY, CDR2 SVGAGI. V dropped 2 bases and J dropped 7 bases, with 8 bases sitting between them. CDR3 region: CASSYKGGGYTF. For the CDR3, the DNA is TGTGCCAGCAGTTACAAGGGGGGTGGCTACACCTTC.

The CDR3 DNA reads TGCAGCGTTGAAGATCCCCACCTGGGACAGGTTGTTCAGTACTTC. Amino acid sequence: CSVEDPHLGQVVQYF. V and J are TRBV29-1 and TRBJ2-7, with TRBD1 identical over 8 bases. V shed 0 bases, J shed 10 bases, and the junction held 14 bases outside the gene matches. The length of the CDR3 is 15 residues. Germline-derived CDR1 and CDR2 are SQVTM and ANQGSEA.

This rearrangement joins TRBV5-1 to TRBJ1-5, with D uncertain. CDR1 and CDR2 from the germline V gene are SGHRS and YFSETQ. Trimming shortened V by 4 bases and J by 6 bases, and 14 bases separated the two germline ends. The CDR3 is 14 residues long. The CDR3 loop reads CASSVGREGQPQHF. The CDR3 nucleotides read TGCGCCAGCAGCGTTGGACGGGAGGGTCAGCCCCAGCATTTT.

The chain's CDR3 is CASSPEGTNTGELFF. CDR3 DNA sequence: TGCGCCAGCAGCCCCGAGGGGACGAACACCGGGGAGCTGTTTTTT. The chain couples TRBV5-1 to TRBJ2-2; D may correspond to TRBD1 or TRBD2 (5 bases each). CDR3 length equals 15 residues. Germline CDR1 reads SGHRS; CDR2 reads YFSETQ. V lost 4 bases and J 0 bases, leaving 10 bases between the germline ends.

The gene calls are TRBV5-1 and TRBJ2-3; possibly TRBD2 for D (7 bases). Germline CDR1 SGHRS, CDR2 YFSETQ. The length of the CDR3 is 16 residues. Trimming removed 4 bases from V and 2 bases from J, with 17 bases in between. The DNA for the CDR3 is TGCGCCAGCAGCCCCCGAGGGGGGGCGGCCACAGATACGCAGTATTTT. Protein: CASSPRGGAATDTQYF.

This chain links TRBV5-6 with TRBJ1-6, with D possibly matching TRBD1 (5 bases). The CDR3 runs to 13 residues. V was shortened by 3 bases and J by 8 bases, with 9 bases between the two germline ends. Germline values: CDR1 SGHDT, CDR2 YYEEEE. CDR3 in amino acids: CASSYSGDSPLHF. For the CDR3, the DNA is TGTGCCAGCAGCTACTCGGGGGATTCACCCCTCCACTTT.

The V gene is TRBV25-1, the J gene TRBJ1-2; 8 nucleotides match TRBD1. Germline CDR1 MGHDK, CDR2 SYGVNS. V dropped 8 bases and J dropped 8; count of bases not matched to a gene: 13. The CDR3 is 14 amino acids. CDR3 region: CASGWTGLNEGYTF. CDR3 in DNA: TGTGCCAGCGGCTGGACAGGGCTAAACGAAGGCTACACCTTC.

V gene TRBV5-1 combines with J gene TRBJ2-5; 14 nucleotides align to TRBD2. J gave up 3 bases and V 4 bases, and 8 bases lay outside the gene matches. The CDR3 extends over 17 amino acids. Germline V gene data show CDR1 as SGHRS and CDR2 as YFSETQ. CDR3 in amino acids: CASSQRLAGGIEETQYF. The DNA for the CDR3 is TGCGCCAGCAGCCAACGACTAGCGGGAGGGATAGAAGAGACCCAGTACTTC.

This rearrangement joins TRBV2 to TRBJ1-2; TRBD1 agrees at 7 bases. Germline loops: CDR1 SNHLY, CDR2 FYNNEI. This CDR3 is 14 amino acids long. Losses at the gene ends were 4 bases for V and 4 bases for J; bases not matched to a gene: 6. The CDR3 sequence is CASSVGGGPYGYTF. Written as DNA, the CDR3 is TGTGCCAGCAGTGTGGGAGGGGGCCCCTATGGCTACACCTTC.

The gene calls are TRBV11-2 and TRBJ1-2, with TRBD1 matching over 9 bases. J gave up 5 bases and V 5 bases, and 9 bases lay outside the gene matches. CDR1 SGHAT and CDR2 FQNNGV come from the germline V gene. This CDR3 is built from 15 residues. CDR3 amino acids: CASSPRQGESYGYTF. In DNA, the CDR3 is TGTGCCAGCAGCCCCCGACAGGGGGAATCTTATGGCTACACCTTC.

The rearrangement uses TRBV6-5 and TRBJ1-1, with D perhaps matching TRBD1 (6 bases). V was cut by 5 bases and J by 3 bases, with 10 bases left in between. Germline V gene lookup returns CDR1 MNHEY and CDR2 SVGAGI. CDR3 length: 13 amino acids. The CDR3 loop reads CASSKGGHTEAFF. CDR3 DNA sequence: TGTGCCAGCAGTAAAGGGGGGCACACTGAAGCTTTCTTT.

This sequence joins TRBV28 and TRBJ1-2; 7 positions agree with TRBD1. The CDR3 loop spans 14 amino acids. The junction had 5 bases not matched to a gene; V was cut back by 6 bases and J by 1 base. Germline V CDR1 and CDR2: MDHEN, SYDVKM. DNA for the CDR3: TGTGCCAGCAGGTATCAGGGGGTTAACTATGGCTACACCTTC. This sequence encodes CASRYQGVNYGYTF.

This chain links TRBV6-5 with TRBJ1-1, with D possibly TRBD1 on 5 matching bases. The CDR3 contains 15 residues. Trimming shortened V by 8 bases and J by 3 bases, and 19 bases separated the two germline ends. Germline values: CDR1 MNHEY, CDR2 SVGAGI. The CDR3 is CASSKARAYDTEAFF. As DNA, the CDR3 is TGTGCCAGCTCAAAGGCCAGGGCCTACGACACTGAAGCTTTCTTT.

V gene TRBV6-5 combines with J gene TRBJ2-7; either TRBD1 or TRBD2 may supply D (6 bases each). Germline CDR1 and CDR2: MNHEY and SVGAGI. The CDR3 runs 15 residues. V lost 4 bases and J 6 bases, leaving 19 bases between the germline ends. The CDR3 is CASSSVEGGKVEQYF. In nucleotides, the CDR3 is TGTGCCAGCAGTTCCGTGGAGGGGGGCAAAGTCGAGCAGTACTTC.

V usage is TRBV9 and J usage is TRBJ2-7; 11 bases fit TRBD2. Germline assignment: CDR1 SGDLS and CDR2 YYNGEE. V trimming: 2 bases; J trimming: 2 bases; junction bases outside the gene matches: 9. The CDR3 is 17 residues long. CDR3 nucleotide sequence: TGTGCCAGCAGCGTCCATCGACTAGCGGGAAGGGCCTACGAGCAGTACTTC. It codes for CASSVHRLAGRAYEQYF.

The chain links TRBV29-1 to TRBJ1-1; no reliable D call. V was cut by 4 bases and J by 4 bases, with 22 bases left in between. Germline CDR1 and CDR2: SQVTM and ANQGSEA. The CDR3 loop spans 16 amino acids. CDR3 sequence: CSVVSAMAFLGTEAFF. The CDR3 nucleotides read TGCAGCGTTGTATCGGCTATGGCATTCCTCGGCACTGAAGCTTTCTTT.